The rows below give T cell receptor beta chains drawn from one sample of a study of T cell responses to AZD1222 COVID-19 vaccine. Here immunoSEQ multiplex PCR was the method, and the copy in TCRdb shows in-frame clones only, minus some. In the table there are 190,000 or so clones, approximately 93% of which are singletons. The sequencing used peripheral blood, collected 28 days after the second AZD1222 dose. Receptors were obtained from an adult who received the AZD1222 COVID-19 vaccine. The CDR3 runs from the conserved cysteine through the conserved F or W. Each record gives: J gene, V gene, clone size, D gene, CDR3 protein, CDR3 DNA. A D gene is named only where the DNA matches it firmly. Size is stated for part of the rows, as once, few or many counts, or as a class when the clone is expanded.

>TRBJ2-7|TRBV19|.|.
CATRVAGTSEQYF
TGTGCCACCAGGGTAGCCGGGACAAGCGAGCAGTACTTC
>TRBJ1-4|TRBV7-9|.|.
CASSLGGSAEKLFF
TGTGCCAGCAGCTTAGGGGGTAGTGCTGAAAAACTGTTTTTT
>TRBJ2-1|TRBV12-3/TRBV12-4|.|.
CASNPPGHNEQFF
TGTGCCAGCAATCCTCCGGGACACAATGAGCAGTTCTTC
>TRBJ1-2|TRBV2|.|.
CASSAGYGYTF
TGTGCCAGCAGTGCAGGGTATGGCTACACCTTC
>TRBJ2-1|TRBV6-2/TRBV6-3|.|.
CASSYEAYNEQFF
TGTGCCAGCAGTTATGAGGCTTACAATGAGCAGTTCTTC
>TRBJ1-2|TRBV20-1|.|.
CSASDSANYGYTF
TGCAGTGCTAGTGACAGCGCCAACTATGGCTACACCTTC
>TRBJ1-1|TRBV2|.|.
CASREGGSAEAFF
TGTGCCAGCAGGGAGGGGGGTAGCGCTGAAGCTTTCTTT
>TRBJ1-3|TRBV7-9|.|.
CASSPGLNRNTIYF
TGTGCCAGCAGCCCGGGACTCAACCGAAACACCATATATTTT
>TRBJ1-1|TRBV29-1|.|.
CSVERSMNTEAFF
TGCAGCGTTGAACGGTCCATGAACACTGAAGCTTTCTTT
>TRBJ1-6|TRBV18|.|.
CASSPPQGNNSPLHF
TGTGCCAGCTCACCACCTCAGGGGAATAATTCACCCCTCCACTTT
>TRBJ1-5|TRBV6-6|.|.
CASSYRVVGNQPQHF
TGTGCCAGCAGCTACAGGGTAGTGGGCAATCAGCCCCAGCATTTT
>TRBJ2-2|TRBV12-3/TRBV12-4|.|.
CASHPATGELFF
TGTGCCTCCCACCCGGCCACCGGGGAGCTGTTTTTT
>TRBJ1-1|TRBV27|.|TRBD1
CASSDRALITEAFF
TGTGCCAGCAGTGACAGGGCTTTAATCACTGAAGCTTTCTTT
>TRBJ1-2|TRBV9|.|.
CASSVAGGDYTF
TGTGCCAGCAGCGTAGCAGGAGGAGACTACACCTTC
>TRBJ1-2|TRBV19|.|.
CASSAWRVGYGYTF
TGTGCCAGTAGTGCCTGGAGGGTCGGGTATGGCTACACCTTC
>TRBJ2-7|TRBV27|once|TRBD2
CASRRVVGGGYEQYF
TGTGCCAGCAGGAGGGTCGTGGGGGGGGGTTACGAGCAGTACTTC
>TRBJ2-7|TRBV5-4|.|.
CASSIGTLGPYEQYF
TGTGCCAGCAGCATCGGGACGCTTGGTCCCTACGAGCAGTACTTC
>TRBJ2-4|TRBV15|.|TRBD1
CATSRGTGIGAAKNIQYF
TGTGCCACCAGCAGAGGGACAGGGATAGGTGCAGCCAAAAACATTCAGTACTTC
>TRBJ2-7|TRBV7-6|once|TRBD1
CASSSWDRGTPYEQYF
TGTGCCAGCAGCAGTTGGGACAGGGGGACCCCCTACGAGCAGTACTTC
>TRBJ1-1|TRBV10-3|once|TRBD1
CAIKGQGAGRGQEAFF
TGTGCCATCAAGGGACAGGGGGCCGGTCGGGGACAGGAAGCTTTCTTT
>TRBJ1-6|TRBV9|.|.
CASSPGLSPLHF
TGTGCCAGCAGCCCAGGTCTTTCACCCCTCCACTTT
>TRBJ2-3|TRBV11-3|.|.
CASSPRGTDTQYF
TGTGCCAGCAGCCCCCGAGGCACAGATACGCAGTATTTT
>TRBJ2-3|TRBV7-6|.|TRBD2
CASSHPTSGGPSTDTQYF
TGTGCCAGCAGCCATCCGACTAGCGGGGGCCCCAGCACAGATACGCAGTATTTT
>TRBJ2-7|TRBV12-3/TRBV12-4|.|TRBD1
CASSLTGLNEQYF
TGTGCCAGCAGTTTGACAGGGTTAAACGAGCAGTACTTC
>TRBJ2-1|TRBV5-1|.|TRBD1
CASKPGGGYNEQFF
TGCGCCAGCAAACCAGGGGGCGGATACAATGAGCAGTTCTTC
>TRBJ2-7|TRBV5-1|once|.
CASSSQDRRGYEQYF
TGCGCCAGCAGCTCTCAGGACAGGAGGGGGTACGAGCAGTACTTC
>TRBJ1-1|TRBV19|once|.
CASTQGSYLMNTEAFF
TGTGCCAGTACCCAAGGGTCGTACTTAATGAACACTGAAGCTTTCTTT
>TRBJ1-1|TRBV7-9|once|TRBD1
CASSLWAGGVTEAFF
TGTGCCAGCAGCTTATGGGCAGGGGGCGTCACTGAAGCTTTCTTT
>TRBJ2-7|TRBV3-1/TRBV3-2|.|.
CASRGAWEQYF
TGTGCCAGCAGGGGGGCATGGGAGCAGTACTTC
>TRBJ2-2|TRBV18|.|.
CASSPGTGGPNTGELFF
TGTGCCAGCTCACCAGGAACCGGGGGCCCTAACACCGGGGAGCTGTTTTTT
>TRBJ1-2|TRBV5-4|.|.
CASSSDRNGYTF
TGTGCCAGCAGCTCTGACAGAAATGGCTACACCTTC
>TRBJ1-2|TRBV9|.|.
CASSVAGINYGYTF
TGTGCCAGCAGCGTAGCCGGGATCAACTATGGCTACACCTTC
>TRBJ1-5|TRBV19|.|.
CASTTYRGEGGTHQPQHF
TGTGCCAGTACTACCTATCGGGGGGAAGGGGGGACCCATCAGCCCCAGCATTTT
>TRBJ2-7|TRBV9|.|.
CASSADSYSYEQYF
TGTGCCAGCAGCGCCGACAGCTACTCCTACGAGCAGTACTTC
>TRBJ1-2|TRBV27|.|TRBD1
CASSSPGQLYGYTF
TGTGCCAGCAGTAGTCCGGGACAGCTGTATGGCTACACCTTC
>TRBJ2-7|TRBV10-3|.|TRBD1
CATIRQGTYEQYF
TGTGCCACCATTAGACAGGGAACCTACGAGCAGTACTTC
>TRBJ1-4|TRBV7-9|.|TRBD1
CASSSGQGGEKLFF
TGTGCCAGCAGCTCTGGACAGGGTGGGGAAAAACTGTTTTTT
>TRBJ2-2|TRBV19|.|TRBD1
CASSNRGPGTGELFF
TGTGCCAGTAGTAACAGGGGTCCAGGCACCGGGGAGCTGTTTTTT
>TRBJ1-5|TRBV6-2/TRBV6-3|.|.
CASSYYGGFDQPQHF
TGTGCCAGCAGTTACTATGGGGGATTCGATCAGCCCCAGCATTTT
>TRBJ1-1|TRBV3-1/TRBV3-2|.|.
CASSQAGARTEAFF
TGTGCCAGCAGCCAAGCGGGGGCGCGGACTGAAGCTTTCTTT
>TRBJ1-6|TRBV7-2|.|.
CASSLVASGGSPLHF
TGTGCCAGCAGCTTAGTAGCCTCGGGGGGTTCACCCCTCCACTTT
>TRBJ2-7|TRBV27|many|TRBD1
CASSLSVQGLSYEQYF
TGTGCCAGCAGTTTATCTGTACAGGGGCTTTCCTACGAGCAGTACTTC
>TRBJ1-2|TRBV5-4|.|TRBD1
CASSSGAGGLGVLYGYTF
TGTGCCAGCAGTTCAGGGGCAGGGGGCTTAGGGGTATTGTATGGCTACACCTTC
>TRBJ2-7|TRBV6-5|.|TRBD1
CASSYGGQNIREQYF
TGTGCCAGCAGTTACGGGGGACAGAATATTAGGGAGCAGTACTTC
>TRBJ1-6|TRBV19|.|TRBD1
CASSIGTVLNSPLHF
TGTGCCAGTAGTATCGGGACAGTACTTAATTCACCCCTCCACTTT
>TRBJ2-5|TRBV21-1|.|.
CASSKRGGGAVETQYF
TGTGCCAGCAGCAAACGGGGCGGGGGGGCGGTTGAGACCCAGTACTTC
>TRBJ2-2|TRBV9|once|TRBD1
CASSAGQATGELFF
TGTGCCAGCAGCGCAGGACAGGCAACCGGGGAGCTGTTTTTT